The following is a TCR beta chain sequence with its context. Its binding antigen is unknown. No clone much larger than this one lies a single base away; base qualities are absent. The data were obtained in a study of blood T cell repertoires in COVID-19 (TCRdb year 2020). About the investigation overall: The collaborator samples originated in the United States, Italy and Spain and spanned the acute and convalescent phases of COVID-19. The prospective study material was composed of cDNA or gDNA derived from T cells, B-cell-depleted T cells, or PBMCs. Deeply sampled blood TCRbeta repertoires from subjects exposed to, actively infected with, or recovered from COVID-19 were included in the dataset. Nearly every sample came with metadata listing a de-identified subject ID, COVID-19 status, age in years and sex. The samples were drawn from two sources: the first 160 participants of the ongoing ImmuneRACE study, and 1,000 to 1,500 subjects contributed by 6 global collaborators. Where available, HLA class I and class II types were taken from metadata supplied by the sample provider and were not determined by assay-based typing. The repertoires were released in a freely available public database meant as a resource for research on the immune response to SARS-CoV-2. Broader findings and caveats from the paper: The quantity of clinical and demographic metadata differed by source and by participant and was supplied without curation.

There are 17 amino acids in the CDR3, from cysteine to phenylalanine inclusive. The CDR3 DNA has 51 bases and is translated from base 1. For this chain, trimming is 0 bases at the V end and 3 bases at the J end, and the number of junction bases without a gene match is 7. The germline V gene provides CDR1 SGDLS and CDR2 YYNGEE. Each collaborating institution followed its own protocols to collect whole blood in K2EDTA tubes. For TCRbeta analysis, collaborator samples were shipped as frozen whole blood, as isolated PBMCs, or as DNA extracted from either sample type. TCRbeta CDR3 regions were amplified from genomic DNA using the immunoSEQ Assay, a bias-controlled multiplex PCR. The original pipeline was this. The number of nucleated cells in each sample was estimated from the amplification of reference gene primers within the assay. To quantify the absolute abundance of each unique TCRbeta CDR3 rearrangement, sequence reads were collapsed and filtered. Productive Simpson clonality was computed per sample as the square root of Simpson's diversity index over productive rearrangements. The immuneACCESS repertoire file appears here via TCRdb, limited to in-frame rearrangements. These files lack a portion of the clones; in checked studies, under half of the deficit traces to unresolved V genes, and the cause of the others is not known. The V and J calls and clone size were taken over from that table, and D and trimming were inferred from the DNA. The sample data list around 99,000 clones, and 79% of these were observed just once. Roughly 18% of the sample lies in the top ten.

This receptor was obtained from a woman older than 75 with active or convalescent COVID-19. Here the chain combines TRBV9 and TRBJ1-3, with TRBD1 identical over 9 junction bases. Sequencing was done on a sample of peripheral blood. The sequenced DNA: TGTGCCAGCAGCGTAGGGGGGACAGGGTCGAGTGGAAACACCATATATTTT. Translated, it reads CASSVGGTGSSGNTIYF.